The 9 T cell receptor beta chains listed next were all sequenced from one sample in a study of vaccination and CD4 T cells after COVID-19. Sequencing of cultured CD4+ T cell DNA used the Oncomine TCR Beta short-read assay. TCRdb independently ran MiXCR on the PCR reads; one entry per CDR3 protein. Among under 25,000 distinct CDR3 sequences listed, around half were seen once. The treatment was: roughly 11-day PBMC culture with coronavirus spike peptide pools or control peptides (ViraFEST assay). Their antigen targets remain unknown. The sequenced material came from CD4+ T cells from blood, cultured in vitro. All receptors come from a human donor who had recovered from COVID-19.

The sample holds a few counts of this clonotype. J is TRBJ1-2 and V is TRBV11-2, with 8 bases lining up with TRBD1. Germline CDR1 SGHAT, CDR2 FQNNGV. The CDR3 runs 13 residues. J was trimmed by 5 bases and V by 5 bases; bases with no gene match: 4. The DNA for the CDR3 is TGTGCCAGCAGCCGGGGACAGGAGTATGGCTACACCTTC. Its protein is CASSRGQEYGYTF.

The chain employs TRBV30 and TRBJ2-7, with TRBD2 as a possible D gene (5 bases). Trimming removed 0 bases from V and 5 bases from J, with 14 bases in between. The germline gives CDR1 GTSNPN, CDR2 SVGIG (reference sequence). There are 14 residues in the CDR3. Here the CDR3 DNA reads TGTGCCTGGAGTGTACTTCGGGGAAGCGACGAGCAGTACTTC. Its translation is CAWSVLRGSDEQYF.

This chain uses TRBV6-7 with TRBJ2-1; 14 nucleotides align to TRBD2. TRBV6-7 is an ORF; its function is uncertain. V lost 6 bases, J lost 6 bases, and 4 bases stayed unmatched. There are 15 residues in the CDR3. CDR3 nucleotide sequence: TGTGCCAGCAGGCCCGGACTAGCGGGAGGCAATGAGCAGTTCTTC. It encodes CASRPGLAGGNEQFF.

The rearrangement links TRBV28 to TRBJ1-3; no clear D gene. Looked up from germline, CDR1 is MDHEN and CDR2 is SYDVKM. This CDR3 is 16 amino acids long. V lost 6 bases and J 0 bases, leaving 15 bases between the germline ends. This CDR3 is CASSRRTPSSGNTIYF. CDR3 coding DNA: TGTGCCAGCAGCCGCAGGACCCCAAGCTCTGGAAACACCATATATTTT.

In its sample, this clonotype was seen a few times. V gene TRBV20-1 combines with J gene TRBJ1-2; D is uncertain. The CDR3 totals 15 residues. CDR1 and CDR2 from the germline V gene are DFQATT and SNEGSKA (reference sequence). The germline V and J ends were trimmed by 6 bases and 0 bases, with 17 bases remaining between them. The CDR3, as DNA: TGCAGTGCAACCGAATCGGCAGAGACTAACTATGGCTACACCTTC. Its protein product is CSATESAETNYGYTF.

The CDR3 reads CAVLAVEQFF. The CDR3 DNA sequence: TGTGCCGTTCTGGCAGTGGAGCAGTTCTTC. The chain combines TRBV7-9 with TRBJ2-1; D is unclear. Germline lookup yields CDR1 SEHNR and CDR2 FQNEAQ (reference sequence). This CDR3 is built from 10 residues. V was pared by 11 bases and J by 10 bases, with 12 bases between.

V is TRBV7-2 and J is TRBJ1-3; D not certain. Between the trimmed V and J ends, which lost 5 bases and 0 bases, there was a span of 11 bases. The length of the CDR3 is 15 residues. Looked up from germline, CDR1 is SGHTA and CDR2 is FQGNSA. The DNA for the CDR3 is TGTGCCAGCAGCCCCAGTCGGGGCTCTGGAAACACCATATATTTT. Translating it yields CASSPSRGSGNTIYF.

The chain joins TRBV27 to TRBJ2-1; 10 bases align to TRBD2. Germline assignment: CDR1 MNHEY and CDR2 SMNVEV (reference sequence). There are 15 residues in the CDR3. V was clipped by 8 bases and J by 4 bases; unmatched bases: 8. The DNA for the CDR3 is TGTGCCAGCCGCGGGACTAGCGTGAATTACAATGAGCAGTTCTTC. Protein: CASRGTSVNYNEQFF.

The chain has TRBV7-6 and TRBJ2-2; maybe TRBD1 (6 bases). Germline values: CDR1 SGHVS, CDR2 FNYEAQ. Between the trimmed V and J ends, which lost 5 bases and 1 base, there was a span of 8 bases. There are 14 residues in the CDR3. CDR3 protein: CASSLRGNTGELFF. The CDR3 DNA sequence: TGTGCCAGCAGCCTCAGGGGGAACACCGGGGAGCTGTTTTTT.